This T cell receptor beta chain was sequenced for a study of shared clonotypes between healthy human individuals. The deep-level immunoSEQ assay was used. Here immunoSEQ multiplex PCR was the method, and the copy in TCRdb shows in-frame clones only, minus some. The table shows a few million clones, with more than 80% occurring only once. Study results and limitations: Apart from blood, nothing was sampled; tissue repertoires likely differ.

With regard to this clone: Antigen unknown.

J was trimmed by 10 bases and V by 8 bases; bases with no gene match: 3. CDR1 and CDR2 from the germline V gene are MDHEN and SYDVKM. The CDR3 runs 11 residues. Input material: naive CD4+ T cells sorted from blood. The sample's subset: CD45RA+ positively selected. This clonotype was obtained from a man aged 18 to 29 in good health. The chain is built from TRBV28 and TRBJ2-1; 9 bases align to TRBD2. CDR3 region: CASQREVEQFF. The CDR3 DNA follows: TGTGCCAGCCAGCGGGAGGTGGAGCAGTTCTTC.